This paragraph covers one T cell receptor beta chain sequence. The target antigen is unknown. Every sample yielded at least 6.5 million isolated PBMCs. Extractions gave at least 6 micrograms of total RNA per sample. This record belongs to a study of blood T cells in healthy people across ages. Unmatched junction bases numbered 18, after V lost 5 bases and J lost 13 bases. The CDR3 is made up of 18 amino acids. The germline CDR1 and CDR2 sequences are MNHNS and SASEGT. A second PCR of about 7 to 12 cycles used a sample-barcoded 5' primer and a J-beta primer mix. One entry per CDR3 protein results from TCRdb running MiXCR on the 5' RACE reads. The sample shows hundreds of thousands of distinct CDR3 sequences, approximately 60% of them seen only once. Study results and caveats: Naive T cell percentage strongly correlated with TCR beta diversity.

This TCR was recovered from a man in his forties in good health. The chain recombines TRBV6-1 with TRBJ2-4; TRBD2 aligns across 15 bases. Specimen: blood. The DNA of the CDR3 is TGTGCCAGCAGTCTTTGGACTAGCGGGAGGGTGTCCTACAATGAGCAGTACTTC. Translated, it gives CASSLWTSGRVSYNEQYF.